The clone carrying this TCR beta chain was seen only once. This sample is part of a study of blood T cell repertoires in COVID-19. Participants reported their clinical history, and cohort assignment relied on those reports. In Cohort 3, a recovered donor had either two negative PCRs, clearance, or symptom resolution. V lost 2 bases and J lost 3, with 6 bases in between. Germline V CDR1 and CDR2: SGHDT, YYEEEE. The length of the CDR3 is 12 residues. Assay: immunoSEQ multiplex PCR; the TCRdb copy retains only in-frame clones and omits some. The sample lists over 400,000 clones, about 85% occurring once. The V gene is TRBV5-6, the J gene TRBJ2-7; D might be TRBD1 (6 bases). The sequence derives from a woman aged 60-75 years who had recovered from COVID-19. The material sequenced was PBMCs or T cells enriched from blood (not recorded which). CDR3 bases: TGTGCCAGCAGCTTACAGGGCTACGAGCAGTACGTC. It encodes CASSLQGYEQYV.